A selection of T cell receptor beta chains follows, all from one sample in a study of shared clonotypes between healthy human individuals. Measured with immunoSEQ multiplex PCR; TCRdb has only the in-frame clones, and not every one. There are around 450,000 clones in the sample; 70% to 80% occur only once, and less than 15% lies in the top ten. The specimen sequenced was PBMCs. All receptors derive from a woman between 40 and 55 years old in good health. Some clones in this sample may be carry-over from other donors' samples. Each CDR3 is given with its conserved first and last residue. D genes are given only for firm matches. Expanded clones are given a class, and other clones once, few, many or no size at all.

once,TRBJ2-7,-,TRBV10-3,TGTGCCATCAGTGAGGGACTCGATACCTACGAGCAGTACTTC,CAISEGLDTYEQYF
-,TRBJ2-1,-,TRBV20-1,TGCAGTGCTTTCGAGGTGAATGAGCAGTTCTTC,CSAFEVNEQFF
-,TRBJ2-5,-,TRBV4-1,TGCGCCAGCAGCCAAGAGCACGCGACCTGGGGCGGAGAGTACTTC,CASSQEHATWGGEYF
-,TRBJ2-3,TRBD2,TRBV2,TGTGCCAGCAGTGAGACTAGCGGGAGCAGCGATACGCAGTATTTT,CASSETSGSSDTQYF
-,TRBJ1-1,-,TRBV5-6,TGTGCCAGCAGTGGCTCGAAGAGGAACACTGAAGCTTTCTTT,CASSGSKRNTEAFF
-,TRBJ2-7,TRBD2,TRBV4-1,TGCGCCAGCAGCCAAGAGCCTAGCGGGACCTACGAGCAGTACTTC,CASSQEPSGTYEQYF
-,TRBJ2-3,TRBD2,TRBV19,TGTGCCAGTAGTCCCCTTAGCGGGAGGGGAACAGATACGCAGTATTTT,CASSPLSGRGTDTQYF
-,TRBJ1-1,TRBD1,TRBV30,TGTGCCTGGATGACAGGGGTGAACACTGAAGCTTTCTTT,CAWMTGVNTEAFF
few,TRBJ2-5,-,TRBV7-8,TGTGCCAGCAGCCCCCGGGAGGGGGCAGGAGAGACCCAGTACTTC,CASSPREGAGETQYF
-,TRBJ2-1,TRBD1,TRBV6-5,TGTGCCAGCAGCTGGGGACAGGGCTCGGAGCAGTTCTTC,CASSWGQGSEQFF
-,TRBJ2-7,TRBD2,TRBV13,TGTGCCAGCAGCTTAGGGTTGCCTAGCGGGAGCCACGGGGACGAGCAGTACTTC,CASSLGLPSGSHGDEQYF
few,TRBJ2-1,TRBD2,TRBV29-1,TGCAGCGCCCTGACCCGGCTAGCGGGGAACAATGAGCAGTTCTTC,CSALTRLAGNNEQFF
-,TRBJ2-7,-,TRBV11-2,TGTGCCAGCAGCTTCGGGAGCTCCTACGAGCAGTACTTC,CASSFGSSYEQYF
-,TRBJ2-7,-,TRBV29-1,TGCAGCGTTTCCACGACAGTCTACGAGCAGTACTTC,CSVSTTVYEQYF
-,TRBJ1-2,-,TRBV7-9,TGTGCCAGCAGCCGGCAGAGATACTACACCTTC,CASSRQRYYTF
-,TRBJ2-5,TRBD1,TRBV30,TGTGCCTGGAGCGCCGGGACAGGTAACCTAGAGCAGTACTTC,CAWSAGTGNLEQYF
-,TRBJ2-3,-,TRBV21-1,TGTGCCAGCAAAGGGCTAGCGGTCCCCCGGGGAGATACGCAGTATTTT,CASKGLAVPRGDTQYF
few,TRBJ2-2,TRBD2,TRBV6-1,TGTGCCACCAGACTAGCGGGAGACACCGGGGAGCTGTTTTTT,CATRLAGDTGELFF
-,TRBJ1-1,-,TRBV10-3,TGTGCCATCAGTGAGTTGGTAGGGAGGACTGAAGCTTTCTTT,CAISELVGRTEAFF
-,TRBJ2-5,TRBD1,TRBV9,TGTGCCAGCAGCGTAGGGGGGACAGCGGAAACCCAGTACTTC,CASSVGGTAETQYF
-,TRBJ2-7,TRBD2,TRBV5-5,TGTGCCAGCAGCTTAGCAGCGGGAGACCAATACGAGCAGTACTTC,CASSLAAGDQYEQYF
-,TRBJ2-7,-,TRBV9,TGTGCCAGCAGCTTGGGGCAATGGAAGGGCGAGCAGTACTTC,CASSLGQWKGEQYF
-,TRBJ1-1,-,TRBV30,TGTGCCTGCCCTCGGGGGGGAGCTTTCTTT,CACPRGGAFF
-,TRBJ2-7,TRBD1,TRBV10-3,TGTGCCACAACACGGACAGGGCCCTACGAGCAGTACTTC,CATTRTGPYEQYF
-,TRBJ2-7,-,TRBV7-3,TGTGCCAGCAGCTTAAACGCGGCCTCCTACGAGCAGTACTTC,CASSLNAASYEQYF
-,TRBJ2-3,TRBD1,TRBV6-5,TGTGCCAGCAGTTACCAGACAGGGAACACAGATACGCAGTATTTT,CASSYQTGNTDTQYF
-,TRBJ2-7,-,TRBV6-1,TGTGCCAGCAGTGAAAGCGCGGGAGCTCAGGGGGAGCAGTACTTC,CASSESAGAQGEQYF
-,TRBJ2-7,-,TRBV28,TGTGCCAGCAGTTCTCCAGGGGCCTCCTACGAGCAGTACTTC,CASSSPGASYEQYF
-,TRBJ2-2,TRBD2,TRBV28,TGTGCCAGCAGTCCCACGGGACTAGCGGGAGTCACCGGGGAGCTGTTTTTT,CASSPTGLAGVTGELFF
few,TRBJ2-7,-,TRBV2,TGTGCCAGCCTAGGAGTACTCACAGGGCCCTCCTCCTACGAGCAGTACTTC,CASLGVLTGPSSYEQYF
-,TRBJ2-1,-,TRBV4-1,TGCGCCAGCAGCCAAGACCCCCTGTACCGCAGTAATGAGCAGTTCTTC,CASSQDPLYRSNEQFF
-,TRBJ2-2,-,TRBV10-3,TGTGCCATCAGTGGCCAGGGGAACACCGGGGAGCTGTTTTTT,CAISGQGNTGELFF
-,TRBJ2-7,-,TRBV5-1,TGCGCCAGCGGCGCAATGGACGGACCCTACGAGCAGTACTTC,CASGAMDGPYEQYF
few,TRBJ1-1,-,TRBV18,TGTGCCAGCTCACCACCGGGCAGCAAGAACACTGAAGCTTTCTTT,CASSPPGSKNTEAFF
-,TRBJ2-1,TRBD2,TRBV5-1,TGCGCCAGCAGTTTCACTAGCGGGAGTTTTAAAAACGAGCAGTTCTTC,CASSFTSGSFKNEQFF
-,TRBJ2-1,TRBD2,TRBV27,TGTGCCAGCAGTTTCCCCAGCGGGAGGGACAATGAGCAGTTCTTC,CASSFPSGRDNEQFF
few,TRBJ2-6,TRBD2,TRBV7-9,TGTGCCAGCAGCTTAGGGGCACTAGCGCCTAGCTCTGGGGCCAACGTCCTGACTTTC,CASSLGALAPSSGANVLTF
-,TRBJ1-2,-,TRBV5-1,TGCGCCAGCAGCTTGGACAGGTCCGGAGGGTATGGCTACACCTTC,CASSLDRSGGYGYTF
-,TRBJ2-3,-,TRBV5-4,TGTGCCAGCAGCTCTGCCGGGACGGATACGCAGTATTTT,CASSSAGTDTQYF
once,TRBJ2-7,TRBD1,TRBV18,TGTGCCAGCTCACAATCACAGGGGCCGGTCGACGAGCAGTACTTC,CASSQSQGPVDEQYF
-,TRBJ1-1,-,TRBV7-6,TGTGCCAGCAGCTTAGGATTAAGGAGTACTGAAGCTTTCTTT,CASSLGLRSTEAFF
-,TRBJ2-5,-,TRBV30,TGTGCCTGGAGTCCGTTGGGCCCGATAGAGCAGTACTTC,CAWSPLGPIEQYF
-,TRBJ2-7,-,TRBV28,TGTGCCAGTGTGGGGGGCATCACCTACGAGCAGTACTTC,CASVGGITYEQYF
-,TRBJ2-1,TRBD2,TRBV11-2,TGTGCCAGCAGCTTAGATCCTAGCGGAGGCCTCTACAATGAGCAGTTCTTC,CASSLDPSGGLYNEQFF
-,TRBJ2-7,-,TRBV7-6,TGTGCCAGCAGCTTAGAAGCTTCGAGCGACGAGCAGTACTTC,CASSLEASSDEQYF
-,TRBJ1-5,-,TRBV2,TGTGCCAGCACTGCGACCCTTGGCAATCAGCCCCAGCATTTT,CASTATLGNQPQHF
once,TRBJ2-6,-,TRBV7-9,TGTGCCAGCACCCCACCACAGGGAGGTGGGGCCAACGTCCTGACTTTC,CASTPPQGGGANVLTF